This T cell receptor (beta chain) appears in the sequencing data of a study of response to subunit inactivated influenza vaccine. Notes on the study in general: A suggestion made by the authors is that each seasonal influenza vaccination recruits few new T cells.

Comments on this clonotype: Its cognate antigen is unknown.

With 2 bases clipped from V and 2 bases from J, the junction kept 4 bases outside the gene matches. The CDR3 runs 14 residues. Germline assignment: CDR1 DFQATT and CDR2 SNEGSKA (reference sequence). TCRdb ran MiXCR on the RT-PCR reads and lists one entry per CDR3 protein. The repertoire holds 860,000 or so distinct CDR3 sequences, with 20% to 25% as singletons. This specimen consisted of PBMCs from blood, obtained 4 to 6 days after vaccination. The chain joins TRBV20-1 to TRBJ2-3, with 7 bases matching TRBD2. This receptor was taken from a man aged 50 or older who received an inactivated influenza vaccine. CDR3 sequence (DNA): TGCAGTGCTAGAAGGACTAGAATCACAGATACGCAGTATTTT. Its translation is CSARRTRITDTQYF.